This record covers a single TCR beta chain. Its antigen has not been determined. One base away there is no much larger clone; base qualities are not given. This sample is part of a study of cytomegalovirus exposure and HLA in healthy donors (dated by TCRdb to the late 2010s). Regarding the study in general: An earlier analysis of about 560 of the donors reported 276 Gb of sequence data and 90 million to 120 million unique TCR beta sequences obtained from about 179 million T cells. An early release covering 550 to 650 HLA-typed donors comprised 250 to 350 gigabases of sequencing data and roughly 85 million unique TCR sequences. The genetic ancestry cluster associated with self-reported Caucasian donors included 80% to 90% of the 300 to 400 genotyped donors. The aim of the study was to test whether cataloging public T cell receptors could identify signatures of past pathogen exposure. Using immunosequencing, the study profiled T cell repertoires from fewer than 850 subjects and related those repertoires to cytomegalovirus serostatus. A separate validation cohort of roughly 130 different subjects was used in addition to the 666-subject first cohort. To predict cytomegalovirus infection status, the study brought together high-throughput TCR immunosequencing, statistical association of individual TCRs with disease status, and machine learning. To study patterns of TCR occurrence, a later analysis re-analyzed previously published TCR beta repertoires from under 750 donors and added high-resolution HLA genotyping. Rather than using new phenotypic data, the later analysis identified candidate immune exposures from TCR beta sequences and from how often those sequences occurred across donors. An earlier analysis of 587 of the donors applied high-throughput TCR beta sequencing to assess whether each TCR beta V gene segment acted as functional or pseudogenic. Donor age, sex, ethnicity and CMV serostatus were collected together with the repertoire data. Genome-wide SNP genotypes for about three fifths of the 666 donors were used in a later genetic analysis, which treated that subset as a discovery cohort. Every discovery cohort repertoire had been produced on one sequencing platform. HLA typing covered class I and class II loci at four-digit resolution. Typing coverage differed by locus: A, B, C, DRB1 and DQB1 were typed in about 629-640 donors, DQA1 in about 510, DPA1 in nearly 610, and DPB1 in approximately 450. Roughly five DR-DQ haplotypes were handled as single units for association and clustering because linkage in the cohort was strong. On average, approximately 250,000 unique TCR beta nucleotide sequences were sequenced per donor among 398 genotyped donors of the cohort, with about 17% of those sequences being non-productive. The research as a whole found: It was suggested by the authors that the approach could potentially be generalized to other disease states and immunological phenotypes. Because the 87-base-pair reads could not distinguish some IMGT-functional V segments, including TRBV6-2 and TRBV6-3, those segments were excluded. In vitro tests confirmed that three of the cytomegalovirus-associated TCR beta chains recognize cytomegalovirus antigens. Immune exposure information for the cohort was limited to CMV serostatus. Sequencing depth was assumed to be roughly uniform across donors in the presence/absence analyses, though that assumption may not hold. An association between a missense DCLRE1C variant and V-gene and J-gene trimming of TCR beta chains was found in a later genetic analysis and replicated in an independent cohort. The classifier was reported to diagnose cytomegalovirus status with high specificity and sensitivity in both the original and validation cohorts. When HLA alleles, especially DR and DQ, strongly co-occurred, TCR associations were difficult to assign to individual alleles. A later analysis found that most CMV-associated TCR beta chains appeared HLA-restricted, with HLA associations seemingly driven largely by CMV exposure. The study listed 164 TCR beta chains as associated with cytomegalovirus. Because HLA typing was unavailable for some donors at each locus, only the typed subset was used in association tests. Specific HLA alleles were associated with 18,000 or so TCR beta sequences at a false discovery rate of 0.05 in a later analysis. The cohort was sequenced for TCR beta chains only, and without alpha or paired-chain data the features that could be detected were limited. A cluster of highly shared sequence variants was judged likely to be a technical artifact of the sequencing pipeline. Compared with equally common non-associated chains, HLA-associated TCR beta chains in a later analysis were more clonally expanded and had lower generation probabilities. Compared with the 666-donor mean, donors in an Asian-associated ancestry cluster had fewer N-insertions in productive TCRs, according to a later genetic analysis. A further reported finding was that TCR beta sequences accurately predicted the HLA-A and HLA-B alleles for most subjects in the first cohort. Seventeen rarely observed V segments, including chromosome 9 orphons, were excluded from the earlier analysis of about 610 of the donors because counts were too low. While some public TCRs were present in many individuals, most TCR sequences turned up only very rarely across donors. According to a later analysis, parvovirus B19, influenza, CMV and Epstein-Barr virus appeared linked to several top co-occurrence clusters. Linkage disequilibrium might explain the correlated functional status among segregating V segments, but an unknown experimental factor could not be ruled out. Broadly in line with IMGT annotations, most TCR beta V segments showed up in productive rearrangements about 87% or about 30% of the time in an earlier analysis of approximately 600 of the donors. According to a later analysis, TCR association rates differed among HLA loci, with DRB1 alleles showing the most associated TCRs and HLA-C alleles showing the fewest.

The cohort was made up of approximately 670 healthy bone marrow donors. Cohort members were all nominally healthy when sampled, although unrecorded immune exposures were likely present. The donor tested CMV seropositive, placing the donor among the 310 or so seropositive members of the cohort. A peripheral blood sample was provided by each donor, and peripheral blood mononuclear cells were used for TCR beta sequencing. The Qiagen DNeasy Blood Extraction Kit was used to extract genomic DNA from the blood cell samples. Including the terminal cysteine and phenylalanine, the CDR3 comprises 15 residues. This entry keeps only the CDR3 DNA: 45 bases, framed from base 1. CDR1 SEHNR and CDR2 FQNEAQ were looked up in the germline V gene (reference sequence). A distance of 15 bases separates the germline ends of V and J, which lose 5 bases and 2 bases respectively. Library construction relied on the immunoSEQ multiplex PCR assay. For the multiplex PCR, a mixture combining 60 forward primers for TCR Vbeta segments and 13 reverse primers for TCR Jbeta segments was used. The CDR3 region of rearranged TCR beta genes was amplified from genomic DNA with a multiplex PCR assay. The amplified TCR beta libraries were sequenced on the Illumina HiSeq System as 87-base-pair reads. On the authors' methods: A later analysis counted about 82 million unique TCR beta chains across the 670 or so repertoires, and 9.5 million to 11 million of these chains were shared by at least two donors. Raw reads were error-corrected and collapsed into unique sequences by a nearest-neighbor algorithm in which closely related sequences were merged to remove PCR and sequencing errors. Alignment of CDR3 sequences to IMGT reference sequences was used to assign V, D and J gene segments. Each retained sequence needed at least a six-nucleotide match to both a V gene segment and a J gene segment. Rearrangements were called productive when the CDR3 lacked stop codons and stayed in frame with V and J; all others were non-productive. CDR3 was defined by IMGT convention, running from the second conserved V-encoded cysteine to the conserved J-encoded phenylalanine. In an earlier analysis of 500 to 650 of the donors, sequences lacking an unambiguous match to a single V gene segment were excluded. An earlier analysis of several hundred of the donors called V segments functional above 56.7% productive rearrangements and segregating when the between-donor standard deviation exceeded 5%. A statistical classification framework was built to diagnose cytomegalovirus status from the catalog of TCR beta chain sequences. In a later analysis, V and J genes were assigned by comparing TCR nucleotide sequences against IMGT/GENE-DB human TR gene sequences. The TCRdist pipeline was used in a later analysis to assign CDR3 sequences and most-parsimonious VDJ recombination scenarios. In a later analysis, each TCR beta chain was defined by its CDR3 amino acid sequence together with its V-gene family, and reads without a unique V-gene family were excluded. To address suspected cross-contamination and a sequencing artifact, a later analysis removed over 500 highly shared, low-generation-probability nucleotide sequences. In a later analysis, a clonal expansion index for each public chain was calculated from normalized within-repertoire ranks of inferred template counts. A later analysis computed generation probabilities with a VDJ recombination model fitted to out-of-frame rearrangements, and checked the results against IGoR. A later analysis scored TCR-TCR, TCR-HLA and TCR-CMV co-occurrence with hypergeometric tests, applying a repertoire-size bias correction to TCR pairs. In a later analysis, false discovery rates were estimated by permuting HLA or CMV assignments 20 times. In a later analysis, co-occurring TCRs were grouped using DBSCAN, with TCRdist sequence similarity added in when clustering inside HLA-allele-positive subsets. Repertoires with fewer than 30,000 or more than 120,000 public chains, plus five repertoires with anomalous nucleotide sharing, were excluded from co-occurrence clustering. As stored in TCRdb, this immuneACCESS dataset retains in-frame rearrangements with V and J assigned. A fraction of the clones does not appear; measured against another copy, unresolved V genes explain less than half of the discrepancy, and the remainder lacks a known reason. V, J and clone size are taken as reported in that table, and D and trimming were inferred from the DNA itself. Recorded for this sample are tens of thousands of clones; about 66% of them occurred a single time. The ten most abundant clones make up less than 25% of the sample.

Sequenced sample: PBMCs. The chain is assembled from TRBV7-9 and TRBJ2-5; the D segment could be TRBD2, given 6 matching bases. This TCR was recovered from a man aged 40-49 years in good health and CMV-seropositive. In nucleotide form, the sequence is TGTGCCAGCAGCCAGATTGGGACTCCGCAAGAGACCCAGTACTTC. This encodes CASSQIGTPQETQYF.